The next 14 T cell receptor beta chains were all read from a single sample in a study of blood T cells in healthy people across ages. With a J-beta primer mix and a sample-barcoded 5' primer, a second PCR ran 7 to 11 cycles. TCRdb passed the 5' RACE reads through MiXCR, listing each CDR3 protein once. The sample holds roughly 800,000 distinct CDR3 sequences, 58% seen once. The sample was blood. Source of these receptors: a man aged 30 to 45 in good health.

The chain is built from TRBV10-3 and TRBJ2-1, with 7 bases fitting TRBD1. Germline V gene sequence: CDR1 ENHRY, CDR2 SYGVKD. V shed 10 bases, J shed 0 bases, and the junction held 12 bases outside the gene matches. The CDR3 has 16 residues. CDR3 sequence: CATRDRAISSYNEQFF. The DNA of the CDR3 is TGTGCCACTAGGGACAGAGCAATAAGCTCCTACAATGAGCAGTTCTTC.

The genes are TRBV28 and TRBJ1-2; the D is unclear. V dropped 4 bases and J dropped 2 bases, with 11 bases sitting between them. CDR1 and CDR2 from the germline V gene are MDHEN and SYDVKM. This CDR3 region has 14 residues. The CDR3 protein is CASSYFGRNYGYTF. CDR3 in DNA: TGTGCCAGCAGTTACTTTGGACGGAACTATGGCTACACCTTC.

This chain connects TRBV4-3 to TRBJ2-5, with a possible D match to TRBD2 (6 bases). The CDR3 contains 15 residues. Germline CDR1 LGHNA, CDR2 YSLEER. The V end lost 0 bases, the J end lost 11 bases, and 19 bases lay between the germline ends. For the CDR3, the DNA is TGCGCCAGCAGCCAAGATCCGGTTAGCGCGGGAAGGCAGTACTTC. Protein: CASSQDPVSAGRQYF.

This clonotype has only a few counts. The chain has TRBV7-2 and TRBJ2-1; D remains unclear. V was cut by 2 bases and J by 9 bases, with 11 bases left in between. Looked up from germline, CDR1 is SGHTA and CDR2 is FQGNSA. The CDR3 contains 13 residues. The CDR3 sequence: CASSLSQGAEQFF. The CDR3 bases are TGTGCCAGCAGCTTATCTCAAGGCGCTGAGCAGTTCTTC.

Here the CDR3 reads CSVEYQGTQYF. As DNA, the CDR3 is TGCAGCGTTGAATACCAAGGTACGCAGTATTTT. The V and J genes are TRBV29-1 and TRBJ2-3; D gene ambiguous. Germline lookup yields CDR1 SQVTM and CDR2 ANQGSEA. V was trimmed by 2 bases and J by 8 bases, leaving 8 bases between them. This CDR3 has 11 residues.

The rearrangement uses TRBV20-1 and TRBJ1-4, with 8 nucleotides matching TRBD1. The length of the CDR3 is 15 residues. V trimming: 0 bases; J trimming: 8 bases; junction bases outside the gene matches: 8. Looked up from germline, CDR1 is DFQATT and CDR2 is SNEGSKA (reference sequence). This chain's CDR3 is CSAREAGGASEKLFF. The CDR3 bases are TGCAGTGCTAGAGAGGCAGGGGGCGCGTCCGAAAAACTGTTTTTT.

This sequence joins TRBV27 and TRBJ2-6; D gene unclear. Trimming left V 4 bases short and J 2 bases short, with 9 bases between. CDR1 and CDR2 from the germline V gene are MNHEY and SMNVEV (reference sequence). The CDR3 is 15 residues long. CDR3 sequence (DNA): TGTGCCAGCAGTTCCCAGGCTGCTGGGGCCAACGTCCTGACTTTC. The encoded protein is CASSSQAAGANVLTF.

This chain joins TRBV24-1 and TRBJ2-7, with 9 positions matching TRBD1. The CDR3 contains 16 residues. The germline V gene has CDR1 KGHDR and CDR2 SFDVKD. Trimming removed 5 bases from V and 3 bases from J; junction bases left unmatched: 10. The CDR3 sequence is CATSASFRDRDYEQYF. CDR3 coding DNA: TGTGCCACCAGTGCCTCGTTTCGGGACAGGGACTACGAGCAGTACTTC.

CDR3 in amino acids: CASSQGQQVDIQYF. The CDR3 DNA sequence: TGTGCCAGCAGCCAAGGTCAGCAAGTGGACATTCAGTACTTC. The chain recombines TRBV7-2 with TRBJ2-4, with D unclear. This CDR3 comprises 14 residues. V lost 5 bases and J 8 bases, leaving 16 bases between the germline ends. The V gene's germline CDR1 is SGHTA and CDR2 FQGNSA.

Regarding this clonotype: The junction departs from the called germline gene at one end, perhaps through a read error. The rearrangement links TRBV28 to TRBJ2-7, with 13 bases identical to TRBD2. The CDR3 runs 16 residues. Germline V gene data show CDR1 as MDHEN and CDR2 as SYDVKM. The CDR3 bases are TGTGCCAGCAGTCCCGACACTAGCGGGAGGGCCTACGAGCGGTACTTC. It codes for CASSPDTSGRAYERYF.

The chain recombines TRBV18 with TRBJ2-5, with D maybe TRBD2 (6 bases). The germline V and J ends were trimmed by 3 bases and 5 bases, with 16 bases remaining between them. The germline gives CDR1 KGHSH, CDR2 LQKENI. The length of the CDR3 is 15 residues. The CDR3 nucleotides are TGTGCCAGCTCACCTCGGACTATATACGGGGAGACCCAGTACTTC. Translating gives CASSPRTIYGETQYF.

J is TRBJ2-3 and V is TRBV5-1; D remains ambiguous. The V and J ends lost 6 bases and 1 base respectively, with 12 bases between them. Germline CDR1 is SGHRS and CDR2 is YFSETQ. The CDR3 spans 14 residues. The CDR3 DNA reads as TGCGCCAGCAATCCCGCCGGAGGCACAGATACGCAGTATTTT. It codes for CASNPAGGTDTQYF.

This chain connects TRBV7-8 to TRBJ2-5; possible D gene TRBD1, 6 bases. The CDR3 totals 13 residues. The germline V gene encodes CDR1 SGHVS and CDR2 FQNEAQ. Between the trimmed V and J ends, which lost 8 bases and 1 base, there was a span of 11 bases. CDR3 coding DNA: TGTGCCAGCCAGGGGCAGCCCCAAGAGACCCAGTACTTC. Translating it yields CASQGQPQETQYF.

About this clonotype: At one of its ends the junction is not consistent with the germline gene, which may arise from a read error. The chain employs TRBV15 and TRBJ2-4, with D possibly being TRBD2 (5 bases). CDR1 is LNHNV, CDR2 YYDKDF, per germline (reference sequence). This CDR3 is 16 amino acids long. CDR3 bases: TGTGCCACCAGCAGAGGCGAGGGTTTAGCCAAAAACATTCGGTACTTC. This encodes CATSRGEGLAKNIRYF.